The 3 T cell receptor beta chains below were found in one sample sequenced in a study of CD8 T cells in ankylosing spondylitis. TCRdb called the 5' RACE reads again in MiXCR, with one record for every CDR3 protein. The sample yields 350,000 to 450,000 distinct CDR3 sequences, 20% to 25% seen once. Sequencing used blood, either unsorted or a sorted T cell fraction (not recorded which). All receptors derive from a male donor with ankylosing spondylitis or in good health (not recorded which).

J is TRBJ2-1 and V is TRBV13, with D tentatively TRBD1 or TRBD2 (5 bases each). The CDR3 has 13 amino acids. Germline CDR1 reads PRHDT; CDR2 reads FYEKMQ (reference sequence). V was clipped by 5 bases and J by 9 bases, with 14 bases between them. CDR3 loop: CASSLRDRGEQFF. The DNA of the CDR3 is TGTGCCAGCAGCCTCAGGGACCGCGGTGAGCAGTTCTTC.

This sequence joins TRBV20-1 and TRBJ2-5; perhaps TRBD2 as D (6 bases). V shed 0 bases and J shed 0 bases, with 11 bases lying between them. CDR3 length: 15 amino acids. Germline V gives CDR1 DFQATT, CDR2 SNEGSKA (reference sequence). The CDR3 sequence: CSARDTSTHQETQYF. As DNA, the CDR3 is TGCAGTGCTAGAGATACTAGCACCCACCAAGAGACCCAGTACTTC.

V usage is TRBV12-3 or TRBV12-4 and J usage is TRBJ2-7; D not resolved. CDR3 length equals 15 residues. Deletions cut 3 bases from V and 3 bases from J, with 15 bases between. The DNA of the CDR3 is TGTGCCAGCAGTTTCTACCGGAACACTCGCTACGAGCAGTACTTC. It codes for CASSFYRNTRYEQYF.